Listed here is a single T cell receptor beta chain. Its target is unknown. CDR1 and CDR2 (germline): KGHSH, LQKENI. The CDR3 is 13 residues long. Trimming removed 3 bases at V and 5 bases at J, with 10 bases between. The PCR had 60 Vbeta and 13 Jbeta primers. Method: immunoSEQ multiplex PCR; TCRdb's copy keeps in-frame clones and lacks some. The repertoire holds under 200,000 clones, with about 88% as singletons. The data are from a study of cytomegalovirus exposure and HLA in healthy donors. Whole-study findings and limits: Later analysis suggested most CMV-associated TCR beta chains were HLA-restricted. Clonal expansion was found to be greater in HLA-associated TCR beta chains than in equally common others in a later analysis. Later analysis identified several of the most significant clusters that appeared linked to common viral pathogens. Researchers catalogued 150 or so TCR beta chains as cytomegalovirus-associated.

The sample was PBMCs. The receptor comes from a woman in her 30s in good health and CMV-seronegative. The V gene is TRBV18, the J gene TRBJ2-5; possible D gene TRBD1, 5 bases. CDR3 bases: TGTGCCAGCTCACCGAACTCAGGGGAGACCCAGTACTTC. It translates to CASSPNSGETQYF. Drawing the rest from reference TRBV18 and TRBJ2-5, the complete variable domain is NAGVMQNPRHLVRRRGQEARLRCSPMKGHSHVYWYRQLPEEGLKFMVYLQKENIIDESGMPKERFSAEFPKEGPSILRIQQVVRGDSAAYFCASSPNSGETQYFGPGTRLLVL.